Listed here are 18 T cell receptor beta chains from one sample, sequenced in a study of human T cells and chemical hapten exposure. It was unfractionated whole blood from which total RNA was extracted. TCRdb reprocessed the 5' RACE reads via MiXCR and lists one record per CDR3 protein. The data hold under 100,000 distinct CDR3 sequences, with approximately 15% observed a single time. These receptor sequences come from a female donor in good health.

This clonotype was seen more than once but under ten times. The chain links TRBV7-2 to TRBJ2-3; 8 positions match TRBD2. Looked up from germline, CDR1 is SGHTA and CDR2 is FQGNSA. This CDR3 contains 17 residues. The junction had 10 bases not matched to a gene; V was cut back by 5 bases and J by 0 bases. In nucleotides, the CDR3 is TGTGCCAGCAGCCCGCGTCGGGGGGGCGCTAGCACAGATACGCAGTATTTT. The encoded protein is CASSPRRGGASTDTQYF.

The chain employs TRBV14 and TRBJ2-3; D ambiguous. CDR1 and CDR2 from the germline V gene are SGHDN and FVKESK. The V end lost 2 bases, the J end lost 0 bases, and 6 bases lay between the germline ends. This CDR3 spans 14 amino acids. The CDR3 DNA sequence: TGTGCCAGCAGCCAATACTACAGCACAGATACGCAGTATTTT. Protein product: CASSQYYSTDTQYF.

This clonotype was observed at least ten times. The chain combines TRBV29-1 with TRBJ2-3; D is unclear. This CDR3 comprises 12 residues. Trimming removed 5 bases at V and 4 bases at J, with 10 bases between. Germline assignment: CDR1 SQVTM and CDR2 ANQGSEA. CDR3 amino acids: CSVSIQADTQYF. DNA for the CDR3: TGCAGCGTTTCTATCCAGGCAGATACGCAGTATTTT.

The CDR3 DNA sequence: TGTGCCAGCAGCATTGTAGCGGGAGATACGCAGTATTTT. It encodes CASSIVAGDTQYF. The V and J genes are TRBV7-9 and TRBJ2-3; 7 bases agree with TRBD2. Germline CDR1 and CDR2: SEHNR and FQNEAQ (reference sequence). V lost 5 bases and J lost 5; bases outside the gene matches: 4. The CDR3 is made up of 13 amino acids.

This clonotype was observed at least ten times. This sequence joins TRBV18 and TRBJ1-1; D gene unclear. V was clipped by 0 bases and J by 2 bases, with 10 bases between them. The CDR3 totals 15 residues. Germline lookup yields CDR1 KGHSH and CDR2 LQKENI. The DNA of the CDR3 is TGTGCCAGCTCACCACCGATGGCGTTCAACACTGAAGCTTTCTTT. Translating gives CASSPPMAFNTEAFF.

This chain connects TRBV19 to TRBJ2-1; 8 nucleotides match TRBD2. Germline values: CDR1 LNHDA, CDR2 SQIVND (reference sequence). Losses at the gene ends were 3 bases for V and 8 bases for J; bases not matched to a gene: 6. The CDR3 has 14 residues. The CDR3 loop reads CASSISAGEYEQFF. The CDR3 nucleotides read TGTGCCAGTAGTATTTCAGCGGGAGAGTATGAGCAGTTCTTC.

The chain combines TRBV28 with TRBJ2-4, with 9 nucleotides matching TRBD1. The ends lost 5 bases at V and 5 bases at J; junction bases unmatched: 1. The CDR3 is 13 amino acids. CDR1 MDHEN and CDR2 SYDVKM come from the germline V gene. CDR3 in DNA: TGTGCCAGCAGTCGGACAGGGGAAAACATTCAGTACTTC. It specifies CASSRTGENIQYF.

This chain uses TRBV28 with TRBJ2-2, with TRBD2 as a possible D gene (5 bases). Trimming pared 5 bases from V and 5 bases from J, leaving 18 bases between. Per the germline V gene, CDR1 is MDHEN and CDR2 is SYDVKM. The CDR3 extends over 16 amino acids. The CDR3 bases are TGTGCCAGCAGTCCCACCCGACGGGCGGGTACCGGGGAGCTGTTTTTT. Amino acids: CASSPTRRAGTGELFF. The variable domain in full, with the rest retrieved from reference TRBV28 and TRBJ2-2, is DVKVTQSSRYLVKRTGEKVFLECVQDMDHENMFWYRQDPGLGLRLIYFSYDVKMKEKGDIPEGYSVSREKKERFSLILESASTNQTSMYLCASSPTRRAGTGELFFGEGSRLTVL.

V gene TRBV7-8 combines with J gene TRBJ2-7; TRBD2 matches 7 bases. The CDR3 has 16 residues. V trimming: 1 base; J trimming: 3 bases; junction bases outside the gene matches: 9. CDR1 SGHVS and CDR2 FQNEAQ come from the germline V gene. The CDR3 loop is CASSLGLGGSYYEQYF. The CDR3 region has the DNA TGTGCCAGCAGCTTAGGACTCGGCGGGAGTTACTACGAGCAGTACTTC.

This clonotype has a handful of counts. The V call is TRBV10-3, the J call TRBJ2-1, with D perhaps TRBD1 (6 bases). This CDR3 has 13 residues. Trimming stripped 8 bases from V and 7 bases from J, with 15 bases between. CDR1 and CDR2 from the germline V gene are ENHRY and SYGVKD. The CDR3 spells CAIRQGPNNEQFF. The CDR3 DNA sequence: TGTGCCATCCGCCAGGGGCCTAATAATGAGCAGTTCTTC.

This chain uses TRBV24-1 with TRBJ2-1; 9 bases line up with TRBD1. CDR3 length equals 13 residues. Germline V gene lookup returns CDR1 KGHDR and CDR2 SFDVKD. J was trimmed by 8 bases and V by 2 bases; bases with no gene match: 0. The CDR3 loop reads CATSDYRGHEQFF. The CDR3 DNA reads TGTGCCACCAGTGATTACAGGGGGCATGAGCAGTTCTTC.

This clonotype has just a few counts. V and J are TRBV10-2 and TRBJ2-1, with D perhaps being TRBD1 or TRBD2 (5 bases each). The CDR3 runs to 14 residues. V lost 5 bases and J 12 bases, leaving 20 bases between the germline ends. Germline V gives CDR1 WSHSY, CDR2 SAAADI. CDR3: CASSSRRGGVAQFF. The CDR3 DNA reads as TGCGCCAGCAGTTCCCGACGGGGCGGAGTGGCGCAGTTCTTC.

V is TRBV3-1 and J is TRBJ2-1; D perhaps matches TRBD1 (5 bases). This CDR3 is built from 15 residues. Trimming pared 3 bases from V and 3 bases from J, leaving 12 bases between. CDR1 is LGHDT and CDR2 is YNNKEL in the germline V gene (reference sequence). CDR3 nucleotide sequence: TGTGCCAGCAGCCATTCAGGGATCGGCTACAATGAGCAGTTCTTC. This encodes CASSHSGIGYNEQFF.

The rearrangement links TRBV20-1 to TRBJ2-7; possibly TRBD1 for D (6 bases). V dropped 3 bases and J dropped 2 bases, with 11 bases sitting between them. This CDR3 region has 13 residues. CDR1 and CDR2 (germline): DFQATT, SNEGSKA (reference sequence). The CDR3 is CSARRQVTYEQYF. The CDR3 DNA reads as TGCAGTGCTAGGCGACAGGTAACCTACGAGCAGTACTTC.

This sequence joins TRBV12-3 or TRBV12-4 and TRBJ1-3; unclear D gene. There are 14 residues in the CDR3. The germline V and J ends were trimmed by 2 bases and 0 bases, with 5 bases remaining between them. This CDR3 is CASSLKSSGNTIYF. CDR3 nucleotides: TGTGCCAGCAGTTTAAAGAGCTCTGGAAACACCATATATTTT.

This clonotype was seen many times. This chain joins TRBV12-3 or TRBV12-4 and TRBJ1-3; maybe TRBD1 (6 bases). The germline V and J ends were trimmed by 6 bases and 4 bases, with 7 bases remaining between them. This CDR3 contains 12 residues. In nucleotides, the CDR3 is TGTGCCAGCAGGACAGGAGGAAACACCATATATTTT. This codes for CASRTGGNTIYF.

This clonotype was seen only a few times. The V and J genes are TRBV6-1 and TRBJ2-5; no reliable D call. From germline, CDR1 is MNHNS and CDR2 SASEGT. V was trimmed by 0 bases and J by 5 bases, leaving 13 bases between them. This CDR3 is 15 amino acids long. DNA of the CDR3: TGTGCCAGCAGTGAAGCCTACGGATTCGGGGAGACCCAGTACTTC. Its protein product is CASSEAYGFGETQYF.

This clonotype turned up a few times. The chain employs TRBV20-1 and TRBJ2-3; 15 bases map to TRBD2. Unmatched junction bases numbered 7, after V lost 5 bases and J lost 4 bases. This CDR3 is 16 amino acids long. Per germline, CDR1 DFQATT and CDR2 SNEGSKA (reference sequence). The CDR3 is CSASGLAGGRPDTQYF. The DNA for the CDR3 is TGCAGTGCTTCCGGACTAGCGGGGGGGCGGCCAGATACGCAGTATTTT.